This T cell receptor (beta chain) comes out of a study of post-analysis software for immune sequencing data. Overall study context: As for disease course, relapsing-remitting, secondary progressive and progressive-relapsing multiple sclerosis were all included. Broader study findings: Compared with controls, patients had more of about five TRBV segments, including TRBV5-6, TRBV5-1 and TRBV20-1. The normalized Chao1 diversity of multiple sclerosis patients was significantly lower than that of controls. Samples from one preparation batch, clustered by F measure, grouped strongly together.

Unique molecular identifiers were built into the TCR beta cDNA libraries. Roughly 500,000 cDNA molecules were obtained per 1 to 10 million input T cells. In TCRdb, the PCR reads were re-called with MiXCR into one record per CDR3 protein. The data contain about 820,000 distinct CDR3 sequences, roughly half of them singletons. Germline-derived CDR1 and CDR2 are SGHTA and FQGNSA. Between the trimmed V and J ends, which lost 5 bases and 6 bases, there was a span of 24 bases. The CDR3 contains 17 residues. In its sample, this clonotype was seen a few times. Its antigen is unidentified. The chain couples TRBV7-2 to TRBJ2-3, with D possibly being TRBD2 (6 bases). The clonotype was recovered from a girl aged 10 to 17 with multiple sclerosis. The source material was blood. CDR3 sequence: CASSLGLPSASGDTQYF. The DNA for the CDR3 is TGTGCCAGCAGCCTGGGGTTACCTAGCGCATCAGGGGATACGCAGTATTTT. Based on the CDR3 plus reference TRBV7-2 and TRBJ2-3, the full variable domain is GAGVSQSPSNKVTEKGKDVELRCDPISGHTALYWYRQSLGQGLEFLIYFQGNSAPDKSGLPSDRFSAERTGGSVSTLTIQRTQQEDSAVYLCASSLGLPSASGDTQYFGPGTRLTVL.